These 9 T cell receptor beta chains share one sample of origin, sequenced in a study of blood T cell repertoires in COVID-19. The data were produced by immunoSEQ multiplex PCR, yet TCRdb's version contains in-frame clones alone and is incomplete. Found here are about 140,000 clones, roughly 80% of them singletons; the top ten hold 3% to 4.5%. The material sequenced was peripheral blood. The receptors here all came from a man aged 65 to 79 who had recovered from COVID-19.

V gene TRBV7-3 combines with J gene TRBJ2-1, with TRBD2 as a possible D gene (6 bases). V was cut by 4 bases and J by 8 bases, with 15 bases left in between. Per the germline V gene, CDR1 is SGHTA and CDR2 is FQGTGA. The CDR3 spans 14 residues. The CDR3 nucleotides are TGTGCCAGCAGCTACGGGACTTCGATCTATGAGCAGTTCTTC. Translation: CASSYGTSIYEQFF.

The rearrangement joins TRBV4-1 to TRBJ2-1; possible D gene TRBD2, 6 bases. This CDR3 comprises 13 residues. V lost 4 bases, J lost 4 bases, and 8 bases lay in between. Germline CDR1 reads MGHRA; CDR2 reads YSYEKL. The CDR3 region has the DNA TGCGCCAGCAGCCGCGGGACGTACAATGAGCAGTTCTTC. Its protein is CASSRGTYNEQFF.

The chain carries TRBV5-4 and TRBJ2-1; 15 positions agree with TRBD2. V shed 4 bases, J shed 8 bases, and the junction held 1 base outside the gene matches. CDR1 SGHNT and CDR2 YYREEE come from the germline V gene (reference sequence). The CDR3 runs 14 residues. CDR3 protein: CASSGLAGGYEQFF. The DNA for the CDR3 is TGTGCCAGCAGCGGACTAGCGGGAGGGTATGAGCAGTTCTTC. The complete variable domain, with remaining parts taken from reference TRBV5-4 and TRBJ2-1, reads ETGVTQSPTHLIKTRGQQVTLRCSSQSGHNTVSWYQQALGQGPQFIFQYYREEENGRGNFPPRFSGLQFPNYSSELNVNALELDDSALYLCASSGLAGGYEQFFGPGTRLTVL.

V and J are TRBV6-2 or TRBV6-3 and TRBJ2-7, with TRBD1 as a possible D gene (6 bases). Germline CDR1 is MNHEY and CDR2 is SVGEGT. Trimming shortened V by 0 bases and J by 8 bases, and 8 bases separated the two germline ends. The CDR3 sequence is 12 residues long. The chain's CDR3 is CASSYSGQQQYF. The CDR3 DNA sequence: TGTGCCAGCAGTTACTCGGGACAACAGCAGTACTTC.

The chain carries TRBV10-3 and TRBJ2-7, with TRBD1 identical over 10 bases. The CDR3 has 13 residues. V shed 7 bases, J shed 6 bases, and the junction held 6 bases outside the gene matches. Germline V gene data show CDR1 as ENHRY and CDR2 as SYGVKD. CDR3 sequence reads: CAITGTGVSEQYF. The CDR3 bases are TGTGCCATCACCGGGACAGGGGTGAGCGAGCAGTACTTC.

V gene TRBV5-6 combines with J gene TRBJ1-5, with 8 bases lining up with TRBD1. This CDR3 comprises 18 residues. The trim removed 4 bases at V and 0 bases at J, leaving 12 bases unmatched. Germline V gene sequence: CDR1 SGHDT, CDR2 YYEEEE. CDR3 protein: CASSLRTGTPYSNQPQHF. CDR3 sequence (DNA): TGTGCCAGCAGCCTACGGACAGGGACCCCCTATAGCAATCAGCCCCAGCATTTT.

V gene TRBV12-3 or TRBV12-4 combines with J gene TRBJ1-1; D call uncertain. The ends were cut back, 0 bases at V and 4 bases at J, with 6 bases in the middle. This CDR3 is built from 13 residues. CDR3 bases: TGTGCCAGCAGTTTAGCCAGTTTCACTGAAGCTTTCTTT. It codes for CASSLASFTEAFF.

This clone was counted a single time. The chain is built from TRBV5-4 and TRBJ2-5, with TRBD2 as a possible D gene (6 bases). CDR1 and CDR2 (germline): SGHNT, YYREEE (reference sequence). CDR3 length: 13 amino acids. Trimming removed 4 bases at V and 5 bases at J, with 12 bases between. CDR3 loop: CASSVTGVETQYF. CDR3 DNA: TGTGCCAGCAGCGTGACGGGGGTTGAGACCCAGTACTTC.

V and J are TRBV7-8 and TRBJ1-2, with 10 bases matching TRBD1. Per the germline V gene, CDR1 is SGHVS and CDR2 is FQNEAQ. V trimming: 5 bases; J trimming: 8 bases; junction bases outside the gene matches: 14. The CDR3 sequence is 16 residues long. CDR3 amino acids: CASSPRQGARGKGYTF. The CDR3 DNA reads TGTGCCAGCAGCCCAAGACAGGGGGCGCGGGGGAAAGGCTACACCTTC. Full variable domain (missing parts from reference TRBV7-8 and TRBJ1-2): GAGVSQSPRYKVAKRGQDVALRCDPISGHVSLFWYQQALGQGPEFLTYFQNEAQLDKSGLPSDRFFAERPEGSVSTLKIQRTQQEDSAVYLCASSPRQGARGKGYTFGSGTRLTVV.